This TCR beta chain was sequenced in a study of blood T cell repertoires in COVID-19 (dated by TCRdb to about 2020). Concerning the study at large: Samples from collaborators originated in the United States, Italy and Spain and spanned both the acute and convalescent phases of COVID-19. The repertoires were released in a freely available public database meant as a resource for research on the immune response to SARS-CoV-2. Subjects who had been exposed to COVID-19, were actively infected with it, or had recovered from it provided the deeply sampled blood TCRbeta repertoires that made up the dataset. The material from the prospective study consisted of cDNA or gDNA derived from T cells, B-cell-depleted T cells, or PBMCs. HLA class I and class II types, where available, came from metadata supplied by the sample provider rather than from assay-based typing. Nearly every sample came with metadata listing a de-identified subject ID, COVID-19 status, age in years and sex. The samples were drawn from the first 160 participants of the ongoing ImmuneRACE study and from 1,254 subjects provided by 6 global collaborators.

CDR3 length: 12 amino acids, cysteine to phenylalanine. Kept here is only the CDR3 DNA, which spans 36 bases and is read in frame from base 1. V loses 8 bases, J loses 3 bases, and the germline ends lie 11 bases apart. One collaborating source in Seattle enrolled patients during active infection and followed them longitudinally through the course of disease. Whole blood was collected in K2EDTA tubes by collaborating institutions according to the institutions' own protocols. For TCRbeta analysis, collaborator samples were shipped as frozen whole blood, as isolated PBMCs, or as DNA extracted from either sample type. This clone was detected once. The antigen it binds to is not known. Base quality data are lacking; no much larger clone is found one base away. Here is what the overall study found, with its caveats: The amount of clinical and demographic metadata varied by source and participant and was provided uncurated.

TCRbeta CDR3 regions were amplified from genomic DNA using the immunoSEQ Assay, a bias-controlled multiplex PCR. Concerning the study's data processing: Within the assay, amplification of reference gene primers was used to estimate how many nucleated cells each sample contained. Sequence reads were collapsed and filtered to measure the absolute abundance of every unique TCRbeta CDR3 rearrangement. Productive Simpson clonality was computed per sample as the square root of Simpson's diversity index over productive rearrangements. TCRdb holds this immuneACCESS table with in-frame rearrangements only. Some clones are missing; in checked studies, unresolved V genes explain under half, and the rest has no known cause. D and trimming come from the DNA, and the V and J calls and clone size come from that table. The sample table records some 350,000 clones; 85% to 90% of these occur just once. About 7% of the sample rests with the top ten.

The V and J genes are TRBV12-3 or TRBV12-4 and TRBJ2-7, with TRBD2 tentatively as D gene (5 bases match). Sequenced input: peripheral blood. The sequence was collected from a woman in her 70s with COVID-19, enrolled during active disease. The nucleotide sequence is TGTGCCAGCGGTACGGGGTTCTACGAGCAGTACTTC. Its amino acids are CASGTGFYEQYF.